The entry below describes one T cell receptor (beta chain). Its antigen remains unidentified. Base quality data are lacking; no much larger clone is found one base away. The V end loses 5 bases and the J end loses 7 bases, and a stretch of 12 bases separates them. From a lookup of the germline V gene (reference sequence), CDR1 and CDR2 are SEHNR and FQNEAQ. CDR3 length: 13 amino acids, cysteine to phenylalanine. Only the CDR3 region is kept as DNA, spanning 39 bases read in frame from base 1. On a MiSeq, deep resolution sequencing aimed for a depth between 1 in 1 million and 1 in 200,000 T cells, with each clonotype covered 10x on average. The immunoSEQ hsTCRB Kit was used to generate the TCR beta libraries. Regarding the original processing steps: ImmunoSEQ Data Assistant and ImmunoSEQ Analyzer were used for data analysis, and V, D and J genes were assigned according to IMGT definitions. Clonality, which ranges from 0 to 1, was calculated as one minus the normalized Shannon entropy of productive rearrangement frequencies. Public clonotype analysis was restricted to overrepresented clonotypes comprising at least 0.05% of each patient's repertoire. Repertoires from some twelve age-matched healthy donors in immuneACCESS were used as clonality controls. The table comes from immuneACCESS by way of TCRdb, which keeps in-frame sequences with V and J called. Part of the clones is missing from these tables; in studies checked, under half for an unresolved V gene and the rest for unknown reasons. V and J calls and clone size are given by that table; D and trimming were obtained from the DNA. This sample holds roughly 200,000 clones; roughly three quarters were observed only once. Roughly 5.9% of the sample belongs to the ten largest clones.

The sample is drawn from a study of cytotoxic CD8 clonotypes in ibrutinib-treated CLL (dated by TCRdb to the early 2020s). Regarding the study in general: In this cohort, some 14 patients were treatment-naive and approximately twelve were relapsed/refractory, while around 17 had unmutated IGHV. Responses were partial in roughly 24 patients and complete in 2; after median 68 months follow-up, roughly 14 stayed in remission and about twelve progressed. Response samples were obtained after a median of 12 months of treatment, with a range of roughly 6 to 36 months. On average, each sample had roughly 260,000 productive templates and tens of thousands of productive rearrangements. Of the 86 participants in the trial, 25 to 30 had longitudinal samples available. Cryopreserved peripheral blood mononuclear cells were collected at three points: before therapy, at response, and at either sustained remission or disease progression. Every sample from remission and from progressive disease was obtained while the patients were still on ibrutinib.

The time point label here, explained by the study, means: about a year on ibrutinib. For TCR beta library preparation, about 2 micrograms of genomic DNA were isolated from cryopreserved PBMCs. Longitudinal blood samples from CLL patients receiving ibrutinib monotherapy were subjected to high-throughput TCR beta sequencing. Patients were enrolled in a phase 2 open-label single-center ibrutinib monotherapy trial. Results and caveats for the whole study, not just this receptor: Public clonotypes were found to be uncommon and were observed to contract or remain stable during treatment; the increase in clonality was shown to reflect expansion of private clonotypes at ibrutinib response. Lymph node repertoires were not examined, and the timing of sampling was not matched between patients in sustained remission and those whose disease progressed. An increase in clonality was observed at ibrutinib response, with clonality remaining stable during sustained remission and falling back toward baseline at progression. Baseline clonality exceeded that of age-matched healthy donors and correlated strongly with circulating CD8+ T-cell counts.

This specimen consisted of PBMCs, obtained after 12 months of ibrutinib treatment. Rearrangement joined TRBV7-9 to TRBJ1-5; TRBD1 is possibly the D segment (6 matching bases). The clonotype originates from a human donor with chronic lymphocytic leukemia. At the DNA level, the sequence is TGTGCCAGCAGCCCACAGGGCTTGCAGCCCCAGCATTTT. Its protein product is CASSPQGLQPQHF.